What follows are 5 T cell receptor beta chains derived from one specimen sequenced in a study of shared clonotypes between healthy human individuals. This table comes from immunoSEQ multiplex PCR, and its TCRdb copy is limited to in-frame clones, with some not included. The table has hundreds of thousands of clones, 95% to 96% seen once. Naive CD8 populations comprised CD45RO-negative cells positively selected for CCR7, excluding terminally differentiated effector memory CD45RA+ cells. The sequencing input was naive CD8+ T cells sorted from blood. Every receptor here comes from a young woman in good health.

In its sample, this clone was seen once. This CDR3 is also generated by other DNA sequences in the sample. The chain joins TRBV4-1 to TRBJ2-7; D unresolved. The length of the CDR3 is 13 residues. Germline CDR1 reads MGHRA; CDR2 reads YSYEKL. V was shortened by 1 base and J by 0 bases, with 4 bases between the two germline ends. CDR3 in amino acids: CASSQGLSYEQYF. The DNA of the CDR3 is TGCGCCAGCAGCCAAGGCCTCTCCTACGAGCAGTACTTC.

The chain carries TRBV28 and TRBJ2-7, with a possible D match to TRBD1 (6 bases). Germline CDR1 MDHEN, CDR2 SYDVKM. The V end lost 6 bases, the J end lost 10 bases, and 16 bases lay between the germline ends. The CDR3 extends over 12 amino acids. This chain's CDR3 is CASSSLRGFQYF. CDR3 DNA: TGTGCCAGCAGCTCTCTCAGGGGTTTTCAGTACTTC.

CDR3 DNA sequence: TGTGCCAGCAGCTTGACTTCGGACCATGAGCAGTTCTTC. This translates into CASSLTSDHEQFF. The V gene is TRBV5-5, the J gene TRBJ2-1; D is uncertain. The CDR3 is made up of 13 amino acids. V lost 1 base and J 8 bases, leaving 10 bases between the germline ends. CDR1 and CDR2 from the germline V gene are SGHKS and YYEKEE (reference sequence).

V gene TRBV5-4 combines with J gene TRBJ2-1, with 10 bases fitting TRBD2. The germline gives CDR1 SGHNT, CDR2 YYREEE (reference sequence). Trimming at V came to 6 bases and at J to 7 bases, leaving 10 bases not matched to a gene. The CDR3 runs to 15 residues. This CDR3 is CASTPGTSAMNEQFF. Written as DNA, the CDR3 is TGTGCCAGCACCCCCGGGACTAGCGCCATGAATGAGCAGTTCTTC.

This rearrangement joins TRBV2 to TRBJ2-7; D unresolved. Germline CDR1 is SNHLY and CDR2 is FYNNEI. The CDR3 length is 11 residues. Trimming stripped 8 bases from V and 3 bases from J, with 8 bases between. The CDR3 loop reads CASVLDYEQYF. As DNA, the CDR3 is TGTGCCAGCGTTTTGGACTACGAGCAGTACTTC.